This T cell receptor (beta chain) is from a study of a mutant IDH1 vaccine in newly diagnosed glioma. The germline V gene encodes CDR1 SGHNT and CDR2 YYREEE (reference sequence). The CDR3 is made up of 14 amino acids. V gave up 4 bases and J gave up 3 bases; unmatched junction bases: 4. On this clone itself: No antigen is known for it.

Regarding time point: week 23, last vaccination. A 20-mer mutant IDH1 peptide at 300 ug was injected subcutaneously with topical imiquimod. Clones were read by immunoSEQ multiplex PCR, and TCRdb kept only the in-frame ones, dropping some. The repertoire has over 35,000 clones, around 85% of them found once; the top ten carry around 2.5%. Sequencing used PBMCs, obtained from a glioma patient whose treatment included an IDH1 peptide vaccine. The sequence was collected from a woman younger than 30 with glioma. Some clones in this sample may be carry-over from other donors' samples. This chain links TRBV5-4 with TRBJ2-7, with 10 bases matching TRBD1. The CDR3 DNA follows: TGTGCCAGCAGCCACCGGGACAGGGGCTACGAGCAGTACTTC. Protein product: CASSHRDRGYEQYF.